The source of this TCR beta chain is a study of CD4+ T cells in melanoma. Sequenced by immunoSEQ multiplex PCR; TCRdb stores in-frame clones only, minus some. The table shows 15,000 to 20,000 clones, with about 85% occurring only once. V was shortened by 3 bases and J by 3 bases, with 9 bases between the two germline ends. Germline V gene lookup returns CDR1 ENHRY and CDR2 SYGVKD. The CDR3 is made up of 14 amino acids. The rearrangement links TRBV10-3 to TRBJ1-5; no firm D call. This clonotype originated in a human donor with melanoma. The sequenced sample consisted of cells from a culture (not recorded whether cultured in vitro). The CDR3 DNA is TGTGCCATCAGTGACCGAGGGAACAATCAGCCCCAGCATTTT. The encoded protein is CAISDRGNNQPQHF.